This T cell receptor beta chain was retrieved from a study of molecular identifiers for immune sequencing clone quantification. Notes on the study in general: Over 97% of CMV-specific effector molecules, but under 1% of naive ones, were in clones above 20 copies.

TCRdb reprocessed the PCR reads via MiXCR and lists one record per CDR3 protein. The profile covers about 67,000 distinct CDR3 sequences, with around a sixth appearing a single time and roughly 1.5% taken by the ten largest. J gave up 3 bases and V 3 bases, and 7 bases lay outside the gene matches. Germline CDR1 and CDR2: SGHTS and YDEGEE. This CDR3 has 16 amino acids. This clonotype has ten or more counts. What it binds is unknown. Libraries of naive CD8 cells were prepared from 20,000 to 1,000,000 sorted cells using 10%, 30% or 50% RNA. This rearrangement joins TRBV5-8 to TRBJ2-3; 10 bases line up with TRBD2. Material: naive CD8+ T cells from blood, with Jurkat cell RNA spiked in. Subset meaning: FACS-sorted CD8+CD4-CCR7+CD45RA+ naive T cells. The clonotype comes from a human donor in good health. Some libraries in this study had Jurkat cell RNA spiked in. The DNA for the CDR3 is TGTGCCAGCAGCTCCCTCCTAGCGGGAGAAACAGATACGCAGTATTTT. Translated, it gives CASSSLLAGETDTQYF.